This T cell receptor beta chain was captured in a study of blood T cell repertoires in COVID-19. Study background: Acute and convalescent COVID-19 samples came from the United States, Italy and Spain. PBMCs, B-cell-depleted T cells, or T cells provided the cDNA or gDNA that made up the material.

In the study's own analysis: Amplification of reference gene primers was used by the study to estimate nucleated cell counts. Using immunoSEQ multiplex PCR, the repertoire was profiled, and TCRdb retains in-frame clones only, with some absent. Clone size and V and J calls were adopted from that table, with D and trimming inferred from the DNA. The repertoire consists of approximately 230,000 clones, with approximately 80% occurring once and the leading ten covering roughly 21%. J lost 5 bases, V lost 3 bases, and 4 bases had no gene match. Looked up from germline, CDR1 is SGHRS and CDR2 is YFSETQ. The CDR3 covers 15 residues.

The sample was peripheral blood. This sequence was found in a young man with active or convalescent COVID-19. The chain carries TRBV5-1 and TRBJ2-1; TRBD2 aligns across 11 bases. CDR3 bases: TGCGCCAGCAGCTATCCGGGACTAGCGGACAATGAGCAGTTCTTC. As protein: CASSYPGLADNEQFF. The full variable domain, in which reference TRBV5-1 and TRBJ2-1 provide the parts outside the CDR3, is KAGVTQTPRYLIKTRGQQVTLSCSPISGHRSVSWYQQTPGQGLQFLFEYFSETQRNKGNFPGRFSGRQFSNSRSEMNVSTLELGDSALYLCASSYPGLADNEQFFGPGTRLTVL.